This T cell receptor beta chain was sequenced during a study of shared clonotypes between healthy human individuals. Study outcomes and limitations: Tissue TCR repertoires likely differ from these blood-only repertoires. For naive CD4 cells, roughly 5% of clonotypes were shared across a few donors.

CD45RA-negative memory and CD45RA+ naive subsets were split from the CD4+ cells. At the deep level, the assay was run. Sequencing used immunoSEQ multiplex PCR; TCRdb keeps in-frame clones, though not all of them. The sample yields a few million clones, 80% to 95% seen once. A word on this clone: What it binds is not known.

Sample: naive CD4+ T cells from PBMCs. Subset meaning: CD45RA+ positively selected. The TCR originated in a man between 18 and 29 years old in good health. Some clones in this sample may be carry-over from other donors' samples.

Here the CDR3 reads CASSQLGSPFGYTF. The CDR3 DNA sequence: TGCGCCAGCAGCCAATTAGGCAGTCCGTTTGGCTACACCTTC. V is TRBV4-3 and J is TRBJ1-2; the D is unclear. The germline V gene encodes CDR1 LGHNA and CDR2 YSLEER. Trimming shortened V by 2 bases and J by 7 bases, and 14 bases separated the two germline ends. This CDR3 has 14 residues.